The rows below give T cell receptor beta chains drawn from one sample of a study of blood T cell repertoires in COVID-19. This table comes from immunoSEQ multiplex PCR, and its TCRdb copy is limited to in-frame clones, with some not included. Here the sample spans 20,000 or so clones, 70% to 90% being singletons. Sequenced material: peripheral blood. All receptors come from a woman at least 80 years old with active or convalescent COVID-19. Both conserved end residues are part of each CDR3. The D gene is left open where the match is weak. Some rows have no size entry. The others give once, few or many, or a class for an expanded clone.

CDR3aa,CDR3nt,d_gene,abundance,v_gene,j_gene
CASAFGTPSYEQYF,TGTGCCAGCGCCTTCGGGACACCTTCCTACGAGCAGTACTTC,.,.,TRBV21-1,TRBJ2-7
CASRDLGGDYGYTF,TGTGCCAGCAGAGACCTAGGGGGCGACTATGGCTACACCTTC,TRBD1,.,TRBV6-5,TRBJ1-2
CASSLGVGGYTDTQYF,TGTGCCAGCAGCTTGGGGGTCGGGGGGTACACAGATACGCAGTATTTT,TRBD2,.,TRBV5-6,TRBJ2-3
CASSGGHYATNEKLFF,TGTGCCAGCAGCGGCGGACATTATGCAACTAATGAAAAACTGTTTTTT,.,.,TRBV9,TRBJ1-4
CASMQQGLSGQPQHF,TGTGCCAGTATGCAACAGGGATTAAGTGGTCAGCCCCAGCATTTT,.,once,TRBV19,TRBJ1-5
CASSGRENTEAFF,TGTGCCAGCAGCGGCCGGGAAAACACTGAAGCTTTCTTT,.,once,TRBV9,TRBJ1-1
CASTSGRALGGVLTF,TGTGCCAGCACCTCCGGCCGGGCTCTCGGGGGGGTCCTGACTTTC,TRBD2,few,TRBV11-2,TRBJ2-6
CASSSDRAGGYTF,TGTGCCAGCAGCTCCGACAGGGCTGGTGGCTACACCTTC,TRBD1,.,TRBV6-5,TRBJ1-2
CASSTHPPTDTQYF,TGTGCCAGCAGCACTCATCCCCCCACAGATACGCAGTATTTT,.,.,TRBV9,TRBJ2-3
CASTYLREQFF,TGTGCCAGCACCTACTTGCGGGAGCAGTTCTTC,.,.,TRBV28,TRBJ2-1
CASSSDYYNEQFF,TGTGCCAGCAGTTCGGACTACTACAATGAGCAGTTCTTC,.,.,TRBV6-4,TRBJ2-1
CASHGGGNQPQHF,TGTGCCAGCCATGGGGGGGGCAATCAGCCCCAGCATTTT,.,few,TRBV2,TRBJ1-5
CASSQVIGTTQGVLTF,TGTGCCAGCAGCCAAGTGATCGGGACAACTCAAGGCGTCCTGACTTTC,.,.,TRBV14,TRBJ2-6
CASSTRPGLAFPTQFF,TGTGCCAGCAGCACGAGACCGGGACTAGCTTTCCCCACGCAGTTCTTC,TRBD2,.,TRBV5-8,TRBJ2-1
CASSPFQIAKNIQYF,TGTGCCAGCAGCCCGTTTCAGATAGCCAAAAACATTCAGTACTTC,.,.,TRBV3-1/TRBV3-2,TRBJ2-4
CAWSVGTSGRLILCVTDTQYF,TGTGCCTGGAGCGTCGGGACTAGCGGGAGGTTAATATTATGTGTCACAGATACGCAGTATTTT,TRBD2,few,TRBV30,TRBJ2-3
CSAAGGGGGADTQYF,TGCAGCGCGGCTGGGGGGGGAGGAGGAGCAGATACGCAGTATTTT,TRBD2,.,TRBV29-1,TRBJ2-3
CAWSVQGGGSNQPQHF,TGTGCCTGGAGTGTACAGGGTGGAGGTAGCAATCAGCCCCAGCATTTT,.,few,TRBV30,TRBJ1-5
CASSLWTGSRTEAFF,TGTGCCAGCAGCTTATGGACAGGGAGTAGAACTGAAGCTTTCTTT,TRBD1,.,TRBV7-9,TRBJ1-1
CASSVQGVTGGYTF,TGTGCCAGCAGCGTACAGGGGGTGACGGGTGGCTACACCTTC,TRBD1,.,TRBV9,TRBJ1-2
CASRLTSGPSYEQYF,TGTGCCAGCAGGTTAACTAGCGGACCCTCCTACGAGCAGTACTTC,TRBD2,.,TRBV27,TRBJ2-7
CASSKSGLAGGPTYNEQFF,TGTGCCAGCAGCAAGAGCGGACTAGCGGGAGGGCCCACCTACAATGAGCAGTTCTTC,TRBD2,.,TRBV11-2,TRBJ2-1
CASSAGTSGTEQFF,TGTGCCAGCAGTGCCGGGACTAGCGGGACGGAGCAGTTCTTC,TRBD2,few,TRBV9,TRBJ2-1
CASSLGTGVHQPQHF,TGTGCCAGCAGCTTAGGGACAGGGGTGCATCAGCCCCAGCATTTT,TRBD1,.,TRBV7-9,TRBJ1-5
CASSLTGGTDTQYF,TGTGCTAGCAGCTTGACAGGGGGCACAGATACGCAGTATTTT,TRBD1,once,TRBV7-7,TRBJ2-3
CASSYPDITRFRGLDSPLHF,TGTGCCAGCAGTTACCCGGATATTACAAGGTTCCGCGGTCTAGATTCACCCCTCCACTTT,.,once,TRBV6-2/TRBV6-3,TRBJ1-6
CASSFQASRAADGYTF,TGCGCCAGCAGCTTCCAAGCCTCCAGGGCGGCAGATGGCTACACCTTC,.,.,TRBV5-1,TRBJ1-2
CASSSRLAGNQETQYF,TGTGCCAGCAGCTCCCGACTAGCGGGCAACCAAGAGACCCAGTACTTC,TRBD2,.,TRBV7-2,TRBJ2-5
CASSLTQGWNSPLHF,TGTGCCAGCAGCTTAACACAGGGGTGGAATTCACCCCTCCACTTT,TRBD1,.,TRBV11-3,TRBJ1-6
CASSSYGLAGDPGQETQYF,TGTGCCAGCAGCTCCTATGGACTAGCGGGGGATCCAGGCCAAGAGACCCAGTACTTC,TRBD2,.,TRBV5-6,TRBJ2-5
CASSQGPPGGEQYF,TGTGCCAGCAGCCAAGGGCCCCCGGGAGGCGAGCAGTACTTC,TRBD2,.,TRBV3-1/TRBV3-2,TRBJ2-7